The present T cell receptor beta chain was sequenced within a study of blood T cell repertoires in COVID-19 (TCRdb year 2020). A note on the overall study: The collaborator samples originated in the United States, Italy and Spain and spanned the acute and convalescent phases of COVID-19. The repertoires were made available in a free public database intended to serve as a resource for research on the immune response to SARS-CoV-2. The prospective study material was composed of cDNA or gDNA derived from T cells, B-cell-depleted T cells, or PBMCs. Samples came from the ongoing ImmuneRACE study (first 160 participants) plus 1,254 subjects from 6 global collaborators. Deeply sampled blood TCRbeta repertoires from subjects exposed to, actively infected with, or recovered from COVID-19 were included in the dataset. Where available, HLA class I and class II types were obtained from metadata supplied by the sample provider rather than from assay-based typing. Nearly every sample came with metadata listing a de-identified subject ID, COVID-19 status, age in years and sex.

The count of this clone is one. Its antigen remains undetermined. No clone much larger than this one lies a single base away; base qualities are absent. CDR1 LGHDT and CDR2 YNNKEL were looked up in the germline V gene (reference sequence). After removal of 0 bases from V and 8 bases from J, the junction retains 9 bases not matched to a gene. Reading from cysteine to phenylalanine, the CDR3 counts 15 amino acids. Only the CDR3 DNA is retained, 45 bases long and in frame from the first base. Broader findings and caveats from the paper: The amount of clinical and demographic metadata varied by source and participant and was provided uncurated.

Each collaborating institution followed its own protocols to collect whole blood in K2EDTA tubes. For TCRbeta analysis, collaborators shipped samples in one of three forms: frozen whole blood, isolated PBMCs, or DNA extracted from either of those sample types. The immunoSEQ Assay, a bias-controlled multiplex PCR, was used to amplify TCRbeta CDR3 regions from genomic DNA. The study's processing was this. The number of nucleated cells in each sample was estimated from the amplification of reference gene primers within the assay. To quantify the absolute abundance of each unique TCRbeta CDR3 rearrangement, sequence reads were collapsed and filtered. Productive Simpson clonality was computed per sample as the square root of Simpson's diversity index over productive rearrangements. TCRdb took this table from immuneACCESS and kept in-frame rearrangements with V and J called. Such tables lack part of the clones; where checked against another copy, unresolved V genes explain under half of the gap, and the rest is unexplained. D and trimming were read from the DNA, whereas the V and J calls and clone size are those reported in that table. The sample yields approximately 140,000 clones; roughly 90% were counted once. Of the sample, 3.5% to 5% is held by the ten largest clones.

The TCR was taken from a woman aged 55-75 years with active or convalescent COVID-19. The chain links TRBV3-1 (or the pseudogene TRBV3-2) with TRBJ1-2; TRBD1 matches 7 bases in the middle. Sample: peripheral blood. In nucleotides, the sequence is TGTGCCAGCAGCCAAGATTCGACAGGGTCCGGAGGCTACACCTTC. It is translated as CASSQDSTGSGGYTF.